One and the same sample provided the 27 T cell receptor beta chains below, sequenced in a study of shared clonotypes between healthy human individuals. Some clones are missing from TCRdb's copy, which holds only in-frame ones; the method was immunoSEQ multiplex PCR. The table lists 2 million to 2.5 million clones, 90% to 96% of them singletons, with about 0.13% in the top ten. Sequencing was carried out using naive CD4+ T cells sorted from blood. Regarding subset: CD45RA+ positively selected. All receptors come from a man in his late teens or twenties in good health.

V and J are TRBV19 and TRBJ2-5, with a tentative D call TRBD2 (6 bases). The ends were cut back, 2 bases at V and 7 bases at J, with 32 bases in the middle. The CDR3 consists of 20 residues. Germline CDR1 LNHDA, CDR2 SQIVND (reference sequence). The CDR3 region is CASSINGIGLTSLGRWTQYF. The CDR3, as DNA: TGTGCCAGTAGTATAAATGGGATCGGACTAACCTCTCTCGGTCGTTGGACCCAGTACTTC. The full variable domain, its missing parts supplied by reference TRBV19 and TRBJ2-5, is DGGITQSPKYLFRKEGQNVTLSCEQNLNHDAMYWYRQDPGQGLRLIYYSQIVNDFQKGDIAEGYSVSREKKESFPLTVTSAQKNPTAFYLCASSINGIGLTSLGRWTQYFGPGTRLLVL.

The chain is built from TRBV4-1 and TRBJ2-1, with 8 bases that match TRBD2. This CDR3 region has 17 residues. V gave up 2 bases and J gave up 0 bases; unmatched junction bases: 6. The germline gives CDR1 MGHRA, CDR2 YSYEKL. This CDR3 is CASSQTSSGSSYNEQFF. The CDR3 DNA sequence: TGCGCCAGCAGCCAAACCTCCAGCGGGAGCTCCTACAATGAGCAGTTCTTC.

The gene calls are TRBV5-1 and TRBJ2-3; no definite D call. Trimming took 0 bases from V and 11 from J, leaving 19 bases between them. The CDR3 length is 15 residues. CDR1 is SGHRS and CDR2 is YFSETQ in the germline V gene. CDR3 DNA: TGCGCCAGCAGCTTGGAGCCGACCCTGCCCGAGAGGCAGTATTTT. This gives the protein CASSLEPTLPERQYF.

CDR3 DNA sequence: TGTGCCATCCAGGTTAGGGTATCTGCCGAGCAGTACTTC. Its translation is CAIQVRVSAEQYF. The chain carries TRBV10-3 and TRBJ2-7, with unresolved D. This CDR3 has 13 residues. The V end lost 8 bases, the J end lost 6 bases, and 17 bases lay between the germline ends. Germline lookup yields CDR1 ENHRY and CDR2 SYGVKD.

The chain couples TRBV6-1 to TRBJ1-5; tentative D call: TRBD1 (6 bases). Trimming stripped 7 bases from V and 4 bases from J, with 11 bases between. CDR1 and CDR2 (germline): MNHNS, SASEGT. The CDR3 sequence is 13 residues long. The CDR3 spells CASILDRNQPQHF. DNA of the CDR3: TGTGCCAGCATCCTGGACAGAAATCAGCCCCAGCATTTT.

CDR3: CASSLTGLAGVLEQYF. CDR3 bases: TGCGCCAGCAGCTTGACGGGACTAGCGGGAGTTCTCGAGCAGTACTTC. The J gene is TRBJ2-7, the V gene TRBV5-1; 14 bases are shared with TRBD2. The junction had 6 bases not matched to a gene; V was cut back by 1 base and J by 6 bases. CDR3 length: 16 residues. The germline V gene encodes CDR1 SGHRS and CDR2 YFSETQ.

V gene TRBV7-3 combines with J gene TRBJ1-2, with 8 positions matching TRBD1. In germline, CDR1 is SGHTA, CDR2 FQGTGA. Trimming removed 3 bases from V and 4 bases from J; junction bases left unmatched: 7. The CDR3 contains 15 residues. CDR3 region: CASSFSGGNRYGYTF. In DNA, the CDR3 is TGTGCCAGCAGCTTCTCAGGGGGCAATCGCTATGGCTACACCTTC.

The genes are TRBV29-1 and TRBJ2-1; 8 bases fit TRBD2. Germline V gives CDR1 SQVTM, CDR2 ANQGSEA. V shed 1 base and J 7 bases; nucleotides not matched to a gene: 21. The CDR3 runs to 19 residues. CDR3 sequence (DNA): TGCAGCGTTGAAGGAGGGTCAGTGAGCGGGGGTCGAGATATTAATGAGCAGTTCTTC. Protein: CSVEGGSVSGGRDINEQFF.

The CDR3 loop is CASSYSFSANVLTF. Written as DNA, the CDR3 is TGTGCCAGCAGTTACTCGTTTTCGGCCAACGTCCTGACTTTC. The chain combines TRBV6-5 with TRBJ2-6, with D unresolved. The CDR3 has 14 residues. V was clipped by 0 bases and J by 6 bases, with 6 bases between them. Germline V gene sequence: CDR1 MNHEY, CDR2 SVGAGI.

The rearrangement joins TRBV5-1 to TRBJ1-3; D not certain. Germline loops: CDR1 SGHRS, CDR2 YFSETQ. This CDR3 has 14 residues. Trimming cost V 0 bases and J 6 bases, with 10 bases left between them. In DNA form, the CDR3 reads TGCGCCAGCAGCTTGGGGCAGGTGGAAAACACCATATATTTT. Amino acid sequence: CASSLGQVENTIYF.

This chain joins TRBV9 and TRBJ2-3; D gene unclear. The CDR3 has 15 residues. The ends were cut back, 0 bases at V and 4 bases at J, with 12 bases in the middle. Germline loops: CDR1 SGDLS, CDR2 YYNGEE. CDR3 sequence reads: CASSVEAATPDTQYF. Here the CDR3 DNA reads TGTGCCAGCAGCGTAGAGGCGGCCACGCCAGATACGCAGTATTTT.

The J gene is TRBJ2-4, the V gene TRBV30; TRBD1 agrees at 7 bases. Germline values: CDR1 GTSNPN, CDR2 SVGIG (reference sequence). The CDR3 is made up of 13 amino acids. The ends lost 1 base at V and 9 bases at J; junction bases unmatched: 6. The CDR3 sequence: CAWSDEGAGIQYF. DNA of the CDR3: TGTGCCTGGAGTGACGAGGGGGCGGGCATTCAGTACTTC.

This clone occurred once. The rearrangement links TRBV7-9 to TRBJ2-7, with a tentative D call TRBD1 (6 bases). Trimming took off 5 bases at V and 3 bases at J, with 14 bases between the two ends. CDR3 length: 14 amino acids. The germline CDR1 and CDR2 sequences are SEHNR and FQNEAQ (reference sequence). The CDR3 loop is CASSTRGVLYEQYF. The CDR3, as DNA: TGTGCCAGCAGCACCAGGGGTGTTCTCTACGAGCAGTACTTC.

The DNA of the CDR3 is TGTGCCAGCAGCCGGGAAGGACAGGGCGAAAACTATGGCTACACCTTC. Translating gives CASSREGQGENYGYTF. This chain connects TRBV14 to TRBJ1-2; 8 nucleotides line up with TRBD1. Trimming at V came to 4 bases and at J to 2 bases, leaving 9 bases not matched to a gene. The length of the CDR3 is 16 residues. Germline lookup yields CDR1 SGHDN and CDR2 FVKESK.

This clone was observed a single time. V gene TRBV28 combines with J gene TRBJ1-5; 9 positions agree with TRBD1. From germline, CDR1 is MDHEN and CDR2 SYDVKM. The CDR3 runs 15 residues. The trim removed 6 bases at V and 6 bases at J, leaving 9 bases unmatched. CDR3 sequence reads: CASSRTGQGGQPQHF. For the CDR3, the DNA is TGTGCCAGCAGCCGCACGGGACAGGGAGGTCAGCCCCAGCATTTT. Full variable domain (missing parts from reference TRBV28 and TRBJ1-5): DVKVTQSSRYLVKRTGEKVFLECVQDMDHENMFWYRQDPGLGLRLIYFSYDVKMKEKGDIPEGYSVSREKKERFSLILESASTNQTSMYLCASSRTGQGGQPQHFGDGTRLSIL.

The chain combines TRBV6-5 with TRBJ2-7; D might be TRBD1 or TRBD2, each matching 5 bases. The CDR3 runs to 13 residues. Germline-derived CDR1 and CDR2 are MNHEY and SVGAGI. Trimming cost V 8 bases and J 5 bases, with 16 bases left between them. This CDR3 reads CASLQDRGHEQYF. The CDR3 DNA reads as TGTGCCAGCCTCCAGGACCGGGGACACGAGCAGTACTTC.

The rearrangement links TRBV27 to TRBJ2-5, with D perhaps TRBD1 (5 bases). Germline V lookup: CDR1 MNHEY, CDR2 SMNVEV (reference sequence). V shed 5 bases and J shed 3 bases, with 16 bases lying between them. This CDR3 region has 15 residues. CDR3 sequence (DNA): TGTGCCAGCAGTCACCTAGGTGGGGCCGAAGAGACCCAGTACTTC. This translates into CASSHLGGAEETQYF.

The J gene is TRBJ2-7, the V gene TRBV30; 9 nucleotides line up with TRBD1. The CDR3 contains 14 residues. Germline V gene sequence: CDR1 GTSNPN, CDR2 SVGIG (reference sequence). The V segment lost 5 bases and the J segment 3 bases; nucleotides outside the gene matches: 8. This chain's CDR3 is CAWGPGQGYYEQYF. The DNA for the CDR3 is TGTGCCTGGGGTCCGGGACAGGGATACTACGAGCAGTACTTC.

As to this clone: Other nucleotide sequences from this sample produce the same CDR3. The V gene is TRBV5-6, the J gene TRBJ2-2; TRBD1 aligns across 7 bases. The CDR3 covers 15 residues. In germline, CDR1 is SGHDT, CDR2 YYEEEE. V gave up 0 bases and J gave up 3 bases; unmatched junction bases: 2. The CDR3: CASSLDRGDTGELFF. The CDR3 DNA reads TGTGCCAGCAGCTTGGACAGGGGTGACACCGGGGAGCTGTTTTTT.

The gene calls are TRBV7-3 and TRBJ1-1; the D is unclear. The ends were cut back, 2 bases at V and 9 bases at J, with 13 bases in the middle. The CDR3 has 13 residues. Germline values: CDR1 SGHTA, CDR2 FQGTGA. CDR3 region: CASSLLFGSQAFF. Written as DNA, the CDR3 is TGTGCCAGCAGCTTACTATTCGGGTCGCAAGCTTTCTTT.

A word on this clone: Other DNA sequences in this sample translate to the same CDR3. This rearrangement joins TRBV20-1 to TRBJ2-1, with 7 nucleotides matching TRBD1. This CDR3 comprises 11 residues. V lost 3 bases and J lost 7; bases outside the gene matches: 0. CDR1 is DFQATT and CDR2 is SNEGSKA in the germline V gene (reference sequence). CDR3 DNA: TGCAGTGCTAGCAGGGGGAATGAGCAGTTCTTC. Its translation is CSASRGNEQFF.

As DNA, the CDR3 is TGTGCCAGTAGTGTTTCTCCCTTCATGGGGGGTGGTGCAGATACGCAGTATTTT. Amino acid sequence: CASSVSPFMGGGADTQYF. The V call is TRBV19, the J call TRBJ2-3, with D possibly being TRBD2 (6 bases). The germline gives CDR1 LNHDA, CDR2 SQIVND (reference sequence). V was cut by 5 bases and J by 4 bases, with 25 bases left in between. The CDR3 sequence is 18 residues long. Full variable domain (outside the CDR3, taken from reference TRBV19 and TRBJ2-3): DGGITQSPKYLFRKEGQNVTLSCEQNLNHDAMYWYRQDPGQGLRLIYYSQIVNDFQKGDIAEGYSVSREKKESFPLTVTSAQKNPTAFYLCASSVSPFMGGGADTQYFGPGTRLTVL.

The chain recombines TRBV7-9 with TRBJ2-2; 8 bases align to TRBD1. The CDR3 loop spans 17 amino acids. Germline trimming cut 5 bases from V and 3 bases from J; bases unmatched to any gene: 11. Germline-derived CDR1 and CDR2 are SEHNR and FQNEAQ (reference sequence). CDR3 DNA sequence: TGTGCCAGCAGCCCCCGCTGGGACAGGAGGGACACCGGGGAGCTGTTTTTT. Protein product: CASSPRWDRRDTGELFF.

The genes are TRBV28 and TRBJ1-6; D uncertain. The CDR3 has 13 amino acids. Trimming took 3 bases from V and 6 from J, leaving 6 bases between them. Looked up from germline, CDR1 is MDHEN and CDR2 is SYDVKM. CDR3 DNA sequence: TGTGCCAGCAGTTTCAGTGGTAATTCACCCCTCCACTTT. Translation: CASSFSGNSPLHF.

The rearrangement uses TRBV19 and TRBJ2-7, with 8 bases matching TRBD1. Trimming at V came to 5 bases and at J to 3 bases, leaving 3 bases not matched to a gene. The length of the CDR3 is 13 residues. Germline values: CDR1 LNHDA, CDR2 SQIVND (reference sequence). The CDR3: CASSQTGGYEQYF. The CDR3 DNA is TGTGCCAGTAGTCAAACAGGGGGCTACGAGCAGTACTTC.

The chain is built from TRBV20-1 and TRBJ2-3; D is possibly TRBD1 (6 bases). This CDR3 contains 11 residues. The germline V and J ends were trimmed by 4 bases and 6 bases, with 8 bases remaining between them. CDR1 and CDR2 (germline): DFQATT, SNEGSKA (reference sequence). The chain's CDR3 is CSATQGDTQYF. In nucleotides, the CDR3 is TGCAGTGCTACCCAGGGGGATACGCAGTATTTT.

The chain carries TRBV5-8 and TRBJ2-3; a weak D match, TRBD2 (7 bases). Germline V CDR1 and CDR2: SGHTS, YDEGEE. With 0 bases removed from V and 2 bases from J, the gap between germline ends came to 16 bases. CDR3 size: 17 residues. Here the CDR3 DNA reads TGTGCCAGCAGCTTGGGCCGGCGGGGGCGGCACACAGATACGCAGTATTTT. Amino acid sequence: CASSLGRRGRHTDTQYF.